This paragraph covers one T cell receptor beta chain sequence. These data come from a study of cytomegalovirus exposure and HLA in healthy donors. The study ran its PCR with 60 Vbeta and 13 Jbeta primers. Clones were read by immunoSEQ multiplex PCR, and TCRdb kept only the in-frame ones, dropping some. The sample contains 150,000 to 200,000 clones, about 79% of which appear only once. V shed 5 bases and J shed 4 bases, with 14 bases lying between them. CDR3 length: 14 residues. In germline, CDR1 is MNHEY, CDR2 SVGAGI. The receptor's source is a woman aged 50 to 65 in good health and CMV-seropositive. V and J are TRBV6-5 and TRBJ1-1, with D perhaps matching TRBD1 (5 bases). Sequenced: PBMCs. CDR3 loop: CASSTYQGSTEAFF. The CDR3 nucleotides read TGTGCCAGCAGTACCTATCAGGGATCCACTGAAGCTTTCTTT.